The clone carrying this TCR beta chain appeared many times. This record belongs to a study of molecular identifiers for immune sequencing clone quantification. Study-wide context: Four of five splits of RNA from roughly 18,000 or 92,000 naive CD8 cells were sequenced in replicates.

Naive CD8 T cells were picked out by sorting for CD8+CD4-CCR7+CD45RA+. V dropped 5 bases and J dropped 1; count of bases not matched to a gene: 6. CDR1 and CDR2 from the germline V gene are MDHEN and SYDVKM. This CDR3 region has 16 residues. For bulk TCR libraries, previously described methods and listed TCR primers were used. TCRdb ran MiXCR on the PCR reads and lists one entry per CDR3 protein. The sample has around 460,000 distinct CDR3 sequences; about 25% are singletons. V usage is TRBV28 and J usage is TRBJ2-4; TRBD2 aligns across 9 bases. This receptor was obtained from a human donor in good health. Some libraries in this study had Jurkat cell RNA spiked in. Source material: naive CD8+ T cells from blood, with Jurkat cell RNA spiked in. Regarding subset: FACS-sorted CD8+CD4-CCR7+CD45RA+ naive T cells. The CDR3 bases are TGTGCCAGCAGTCACCTAGCGGGATTTGCCAAAAACATTCAGTACTTC. This codes for CASSHLAGFAKNIQYF.